This T cell receptor (beta chain) stems from a study of T cell responses to AZD1222 COVID-19 vaccine. Assay: immunoSEQ multiplex PCR; the TCRdb copy retains only in-frame clones and omits some. The table records around 150,000 clones, about 80% of them present only once. From germline, CDR1 is DFQATT and CDR2 SNEGSKA (reference sequence). CDR3 length: 15 residues. The ends were cut back, 3 bases at V and 4 bases at J, with 18 bases in the middle. The sample here was peripheral blood, taken on day 0 of AZD1222 vaccination. The genes are TRBV20-1 and TRBJ1-2; TRBD1 is a possible D gene (5 bases). The source is an adult in good health. This CDR3 reads CSASNAAGRTYGYTF. The CDR3 nucleotides are TGCAGTGCTAGTAATGCCGCGGGGCGAACCTATGGCTACACCTTC.